The 10 T cell receptor beta chains given below trace back to one sample, sequenced in a study of blood T cell repertoires in COVID-19. Clones were read by immunoSEQ multiplex PCR, and TCRdb kept only the in-frame ones, dropping some. The data contain about 190,000 clones, around 80% of them singletons. The sequenced sample was peripheral blood. These receptors all stem from a man aged 50-60 years who had recovered from COVID-19.

The rearrangement joins TRBV5-1 to TRBJ2-1, with 14 positions matching TRBD2. Germline trimming cut 1 base from V and 9 bases from J; bases unmatched to any gene: 12. The CDR3 runs 18 residues. From germline, CDR1 is SGHRS and CDR2 YFSETQ. The CDR3 is CASSLRGPTSGRAGEQFF. The CDR3 nucleotides read TGCGCCAGCAGCTTGCGGGGACCGACTAGCGGGAGGGCAGGTGAGCAGTTCTTC.

The rearrangement uses TRBV7-9 and TRBJ1-2; tentative D call: TRBD1 (6 bases). Germline V CDR1 and CDR2: SEHNR, FQNEAQ (reference sequence). This CDR3 has 14 residues. V lost 5 bases and J 1 base, leaving 11 bases between the germline ends. The CDR3 nucleotides are TGTGCCAGCAGCCCCGGACAGAATAACTATGGCTACACCTTC. Translated: CASSPGQNNYGYTF.

The chain has TRBV19 and TRBJ1-2, with TRBD1 identical over 8 bases. V lost 5 bases, J lost 2 bases, and 10 bases stayed unmatched. The germline V gene has CDR1 LNHDA and CDR2 SQIVND (reference sequence). The CDR3 has 16 amino acids. In DNA, the CDR3 is TGTGCCAGTAGTCGGGCCCAGGGGGCGGACAACTATGGCTACACCTTC. It specifies CASSRAQGADNYGYTF.

With respect to this clone: Additional DNA sequences in this sample encode the identical CDR3. The gene calls are TRBV6-5 and TRBJ1-5; D gene ambiguous. Germline V gene data show CDR1 as MNHEY and CDR2 as SVGAGI. This CDR3 comprises 13 residues. Trimming removed 0 bases at V and 5 bases at J, with 5 bases between. CDR3 residues: CASSYSADQPQHF. CDR3 sequence (DNA): TGTGCCAGCAGTTACTCGGCAGATCAGCCCCAGCATTTT.

The chain is built from TRBV29-1 and TRBJ2-1; TRBD1 might be the D (6 bases). V was trimmed by 7 bases and J by 4 bases, leaving 14 bases between them. There are 13 residues in the CDR3. The germline CDR1 and CDR2 sequences are SQVTM and ANQGSEA. CDR3 DNA sequence: TGCAGCGCCCGCAGGGGTAATTACAATGAGCAGTTCTTC. Its translation is CSARRGNYNEQFF.

This clone was recorded once. A single base separates this from a much larger clone, so it may be a read error. This CDR3 is also generated by other DNA sequences in the sample. The CDR3 nucleotides read TGTGCCAGCAGCTTAGATGGGACTGGCTACAATGAGCAGTTCTTC. Protein product: CASSLDGTGYNEQFF. V usage is TRBV11-2 and J usage is TRBJ2-1; perhaps TRBD2 as D (6 bases). This CDR3 spans 15 amino acids. V lost 0 bases to trimming and J lost 3 bases, with 9 bases between them. Germline values: CDR1 SGHAT, CDR2 FQNNGV. Full variable domain (missing parts from reference TRBV11-2 and TRBJ2-1): EAGVAQSPRYKIIEKRQSVAFWCNPISGHATLYWYQQILGQGPKLLIQFQNNGVVDDSQLPKDRFSAERLKGVDSTLKIQPAKLEDSAVYLCASSLDGTGYNEQFFGPGTRLTVL.

The chain combines TRBV7-2 with TRBJ1-2; tentative D call: TRBD1 (6 bases). This CDR3 has 13 amino acids. Germline lookup yields CDR1 SGHTA and CDR2 FQGNSA. Trimming stripped 5 bases from V and 6 bases from J, with 13 bases between. The CDR3: CASSQNRADGYTF. The CDR3 DNA reads as TGTGCCAGCAGCCAGAACAGGGCTGATGGCTACACCTTC.

The gene calls are TRBV5-1 and TRBJ2-6, with 8 bases fitting TRBD1. Germline lookup yields CDR1 SGHRS and CDR2 YFSETQ. The V segment lost 4 bases and the J segment 4 bases; nucleotides outside the gene matches: 10. There are 17 residues in the CDR3. This CDR3 is CASSIGTGLLGANVLTF. The CDR3 DNA reads as TGCGCCAGCAGCATCGGGACAGGTCTGTTGGGGGCCAACGTCCTGACTTTC. The variable domain in full, with the rest retrieved from reference TRBV5-1 and TRBJ2-6, is KAGVTQTPRYLIKTRGQQVTLSCSPISGHRSVSWYQQTPGQGLQFLFEYFSETQRNKGNFPGRFSGRQFSNSRSEMNVSTLELGDSALYLCASSIGTGLLGANVLTFGAGSRLTVL.

This clone has only one observation. This chain connects TRBV5-6 to TRBJ2-7; the match to TRBD2 covers 10 bases. The CDR3 totals 18 residues. The trim removed 2 bases at V and 1 base at J, leaving 12 bases unmatched. The germline gives CDR1 SGHDT, CDR2 YYEEEE. The CDR3 reads CASSLGSSGSFQSYEQYF. CDR3 coding DNA: TGTGCCAGCAGCTTAGGTTCTAGCGGGAGTTTTCAATCCTACGAGCAGTACTTC.

The rearrangement joins TRBV10-2 to TRBJ1-2, with 7 bases matching TRBD1. CDR1 is WSHSY, CDR2 SAAADI, per germline. This CDR3 spans 17 amino acids. The V gene end was trimmed by 8 bases and the J gene end by 7 bases; junction bases not matched to a gene: 22. CDR3 protein: CASGDGVGTAASGGYTF. Here the CDR3 DNA reads TGCGCCAGCGGAGACGGTGTCGGGACAGCGGCATCGGGTGGCTACACCTTC.